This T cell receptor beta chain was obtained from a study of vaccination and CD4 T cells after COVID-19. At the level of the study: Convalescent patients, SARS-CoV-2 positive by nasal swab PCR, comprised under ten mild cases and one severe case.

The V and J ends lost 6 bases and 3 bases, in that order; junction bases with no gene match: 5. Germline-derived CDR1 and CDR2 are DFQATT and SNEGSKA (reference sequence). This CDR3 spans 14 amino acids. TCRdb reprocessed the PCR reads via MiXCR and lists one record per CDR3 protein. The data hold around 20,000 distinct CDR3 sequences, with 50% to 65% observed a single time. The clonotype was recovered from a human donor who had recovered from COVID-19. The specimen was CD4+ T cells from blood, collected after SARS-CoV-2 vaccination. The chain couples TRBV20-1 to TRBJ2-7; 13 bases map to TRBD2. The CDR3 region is CSAGGLAGDYEQYF. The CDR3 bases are TGCAGTGCCGGCGGACTAGCGGGAGACTACGAGCAGTACTTC.